The 3 T cell receptor beta chains presented below share a single source sample, sequenced in a study of T cell responses to AZD1222 COVID-19 vaccine. Only in-frame clones appear in the TCRdb table, and some are missing; sequencing was by immunoSEQ multiplex PCR. Among 95,000 to 150,000 clones, about 92% were seen once, and the ten largest hold approximately 1%. The starting material was peripheral blood, obtained on day 0 of AZD1222 vaccination. These receptors originate from an adult in good health.

The rearrangement uses TRBV27 and TRBJ2-1; 10 bases line up with TRBD2. The V and J ends lost 5 bases and 3 bases, in that order; junction bases with no gene match: 4. This CDR3 has 15 residues. Looked up from germline, CDR1 is MNHEY and CDR2 is SMNVEV (reference sequence). The CDR3 coding sequence is TGTGCCAGCAGTCGCCTAGCGGGAGTCTACAATGAGCAGTTCTTC. Protein sequence: CASSRLAGVYNEQFF.

This clone was detected only once. This chain joins TRBV7-6 and TRBJ1-2, with 9 bases identical to TRBD1. CDR3 size: 15 residues. From germline, CDR1 is SGHVS and CDR2 FNYEAQ. The V segment lost 5 bases and the J segment 6 bases; nucleotides outside the gene matches: 10. For the CDR3, the DNA is TGTGCCAGCAGCGAGTCCGGGACAGGGAGGGATGGCTACACCTTC. Its translation is CASSESGTGRDGYTF.

The chain employs TRBV24-1 and TRBJ2-7, with 8 bases matching TRBD1. There are 16 residues in the CDR3. With V trimmed by 4 bases and J by 6 bases, 13 bases remained unmatched. Germline loops: CDR1 KGHDR, CDR2 SFDVKD. CDR3 protein: CATSDPGQGTTTEQYF. For the CDR3, the DNA is TGTGCCACCAGTGACCCCGGACAGGGCACTACTACCGAGCAGTACTTC.